This TCR beta chain was identified in a study of T cell changes during pregnancy in multiple sclerosis (dated by TCRdb to between 2018 and 2021). About the investigation overall: The study examined how the T cell repertoire changed over the course of pregnancy in women with multiple sclerosis.

V is cut back by 7 bases and J by 1 base, with 4 bases in the junction unmatched. According to the germline V gene (reference sequence), CDR1 reads LNHDA and CDR2 reads SQIVND. The CDR3 holds 15 amino acids from the cysteine to the phenylalanine. The kept DNA is CDR3 alone, 45 bases in frame from the first base. About this clone: The target of this receptor is not known. The record has no base qualities; no much larger clone is one base away.

Receptors were amplified or captured by the immunoSEQ multiplex PCR assay. TCRdb carries this immuneACCESS record with in-frame sequences only. Its versions omit some clonotypes, under half of them owing to an unresolved V gene in the studies checked, with the rest unexplained. The sample table records about 130,000 clones; less than 97% of these occur just once. Less than 0.55% of the sample rests with the top ten. The rearrangement joined TRBV19 to TRBJ2-1; 10 bases in between match TRBD2. This sequence originates from a female donor with multiple sclerosis, enrolled in a pregnancy study. The material sequenced was peripheral blood, taken after pregnancy. The nucleotide sequence reads TGTGCCAGTACTGCTAGCGGGAGATCCTACAATGAGCAGTTCTTC. Its protein product is CASTASGRSYNEQFF.